Below are 8 T cell receptor beta chains sequenced from a single sample in a study of T cells in tuberculosis. The assay was immunoSEQ multiplex PCR, and TCRdb's table has in-frame clones only and misses some. The table shows roughly 60,000 clones, with around 86% occurring only once. Cells were sorted from thawed PBMC rested overnight and stained with GMM-loaded CD1B tetramer, viability dye and anti-CD3. CD1B tetramers were loaded with Rhodococcus equi-derived C32 glucose monomycolate. The sequenced sample was CD1b-GMM tetramer-negative cells sorted from PBMCs. All receptors derive from an adult woman with latent tuberculosis.

The table lists this clone with a count of one. This sequence joins TRBV18 and TRBJ2-1, with D possibly TRBD1 on 6 matching bases. Looked up from germline, CDR1 is KGHSH and CDR2 is LQKENI. The germline V and J ends were trimmed by 3 bases and 8 bases, with 17 bases remaining between them. The CDR3 extends over 15 amino acids. CDR3 residues: CASSPGLLGGDEQFF. CDR3 bases: TGTGCCAGCTCACCCGGACTCCTTGGGGGCGATGAGCAGTTCTTC. Based on the CDR3 plus reference TRBV18 and TRBJ2-1, the full variable domain is NAGVMQNPRHLVRRRGQEARLRCSPMKGHSHVYWYRQLPEEGLKFMVYLQKENIIDESGMPKERFSAEFPKEGPSILRIQQVVRGDSAAYFCASSPGLLGGDEQFFGPGTRLTVL.

This CDR3 is CASSLNPGEQYF. In DNA, the CDR3 is TGTGCCAGCAGCTTAAACCCCGGGGAGCAGTACTTC. V usage is TRBV11-1 and J usage is TRBJ2-7, with D unclear. The germline V and J ends were trimmed by 2 bases and 7 bases, with 9 bases remaining between them. The CDR3 covers 12 residues. The germline CDR1 and CDR2 sequences are SGHAT and FQDESV (reference sequence).

This clone was seen just once. V usage is TRBV14 and J usage is TRBJ1-2, with a possible D match to TRBD1 (5 bases). V lost 3 bases to trimming and J lost 7 bases, with 21 bases between them. Germline lookup yields CDR1 SGHDN and CDR2 FVKESK. The CDR3 is 16 residues long. CDR3 loop: CASSQAGNWALPGYTF. DNA for the CDR3: TGTGCCAGCAGCCAGGCAGGGAACTGGGCCTTGCCTGGCTACACCTTC.

This sequence joins TRBV5-1 and TRBJ1-2; a possible D gene is TRBD1 (5 bases). CDR1 and CDR2 (germline): SGHRS, YFSETQ. V lost 0 bases and J 6 bases, leaving 18 bases between the germline ends. This CDR3 spans 16 amino acids. The CDR3, as DNA: TGCGCCAGCAGCTTGGAGCAGTGGCGGGGGAATGATGGCTACACCTTC. Amino acid sequence: CASSLEQWRGNDGYTF.

CDR3 nucleotides: TGTGCCAGCACCCTAGAAGGAAACACCATATATTTT. Its protein is CASTLEGNTIYF. The chain couples TRBV28 to TRBJ1-3, with D uncertain. CDR1 MDHEN and CDR2 SYDVKM come from the germline V gene. Trimming shortened V by 7 bases and J by 4 bases, and 8 bases separated the two germline ends. This CDR3 region has 12 residues.

The chain has TRBV4-2 and TRBJ1-5, with no clear D. Deletions cut 4 bases from V and 5 bases from J, with 15 bases between. The CDR3 sequence is 15 residues long. Germline V gives CDR1 LGHNA, CDR2 YNFKEQ. The CDR3 loop is CASSPVDGEDQPQHF. The CDR3 DNA reads as TGTGCCAGCAGCCCAGTTGATGGAGAGGATCAGCCCCAGCATTTT.

The chain couples TRBV28 to TRBJ2-7, with 7 bases matching TRBD1. CDR3 size: 13 residues. Germline CDR1 reads MDHEN; CDR2 reads SYDVKM. V shed 2 bases and J 3 bases; nucleotides not matched to a gene: 1. In DNA form, the CDR3 reads TGTGCCAGCAGTTTACCAGGGGGCTACGAGCAGTACTTC. The encoded protein is CASSLPGGYEQYF. Looking up the rest from reference TRBV28 and TRBJ2-7 gives the full variable domain: DVKVTQSSRYLVKRTGEKVFLECVQDMDHENMFWYRQDPGLGLRLIYFSYDVKMKEKGDIPEGYSVSREKKERFSLILESASTNQTSMYLCASSLPGGYEQYFGPGTRLTVT.

This CDR3 is CASSHSPGQDYQPQHF. Here the CDR3 DNA reads TGCGCCAGCAGCCATTCCCCTGGGCAGGACTATCAGCCCCAGCATTTT. The rearrangement joins TRBV4-1 to TRBJ1-5; D unresolved. Germline V gene lookup returns CDR1 MGHRA and CDR2 YSYEKL. The CDR3 runs 16 residues. Between the trimmed V and J ends, which lost 3 bases and 5 bases, there was a span of 17 bases.